This is a list of T cell receptor beta chains from one sample in a study of blood T cells in healthy people across ages. TCRdb reprocessed the 5' RACE reads via MiXCR and lists one record per CDR3 protein. The sample lists approximately 1.5 million distinct CDR3 sequences, 30% to 40% seen once, with about 10% in the top ten. The sample was blood. The receptors stem from a woman in her twenties or thirties in good health. Both conserved end residues are part of each CDR3. D genes are given only for firm matches. The size field is filled for only some rows; it gives once, few, many or a size class.

>TRBJ2-7|TRBV6-4|-|few
CASSDLGPSPVTKSSYEQYF
TGTGCCAGCAGTGATTTGGGGCCTAGCCCTGTCACAAAGAGCTCCTACGAGCAGTACTTC
>TRBJ2-5|TRBV7-6|TRBD2|-
CASTPRGWTSGQETQYF
TGTGCCAGCACCCCAAGAGGGTGGACTAGCGGACAAGAGACCCAGTACTTC
>TRBJ2-5|TRBV6-5|-|many
CASGQGRETQYF
TGCGCCAGCGGCCAGGGGCGAGAGACCCAGTACTTC
>TRBJ1-1|TRBV3-1|-|-
CASSQTRGNTEAFF
TGTGCCAGCAGCCAAACCAGGGGGAACACTGAAGCTTTCTTT
>TRBJ2-1|TRBV5-1|TRBD2|few
CASSLELAGVGEQFF
TGCGCCAGCAGCTTGGAATTAGCGGGGGTAGGGGAGCAGTTCTTC
>TRBJ2-7|TRBV7-2|TRBD2|few
CASSLAGGLKYEQYF
TGTGCCAGCAGCTTAGCGGGAGGGCTTAAGTACGAGCAGTACTTC
>TRBJ2-1|TRBV6-5|TRBD1|-
CASSYAGQGAIDEQFF
TGTGCCAGCAGTTACGCGGGGCAGGGGGCTATTGATGAGCAGTTCTTC
>TRBJ1-6|TRBV12-3/TRBV12-4|-|-
CASSLEHGNSPLHF
TGTGCCAGCAGCCTAGAACACGGAAATTCACCCCTCCACTTT
>TRBJ2-7|TRBV5-5|-|-
CASSLVVEALTQREQYF
TGTGCCAGCAGCTTGGTGGTGGAGGCCCTTACCCAGCGGGAGCAGTACTTC
>TRBJ2-1|TRBV20-1|-|many
CSALDRWEQFF
TGCAGTGCTCTCGATAGATGGGAGCAGTTCTTC
>TRBJ2-7|TRBV9|-|-
CASSVGSGNLGEQYF
TGTGCCAGCAGCGTGGGGAGTGGCAACCTGGGGGAGCAGTACTTC
>TRBJ1-2|TRBV7-9|TRBD1|many
CASSLGTGETYGYTF
TGTGCCAGCAGCTTAGGGACAGGGGAAACCTATGGCTACACCTTC
>TRBJ2-3|TRBV10-1|-|-
CASSELADVWSTDTQYF
TGCGCCAGCAGTGAACTTGCGGACGTATGGAGCACAGATACGCAGTATTTT
>TRBJ1-2|TRBV29-1|-|-
CSVEDGQGLLYGYTF
TGCAGCGTTGAAGATGGGCAGGGCCTCCTTTATGGCTACACCTTC